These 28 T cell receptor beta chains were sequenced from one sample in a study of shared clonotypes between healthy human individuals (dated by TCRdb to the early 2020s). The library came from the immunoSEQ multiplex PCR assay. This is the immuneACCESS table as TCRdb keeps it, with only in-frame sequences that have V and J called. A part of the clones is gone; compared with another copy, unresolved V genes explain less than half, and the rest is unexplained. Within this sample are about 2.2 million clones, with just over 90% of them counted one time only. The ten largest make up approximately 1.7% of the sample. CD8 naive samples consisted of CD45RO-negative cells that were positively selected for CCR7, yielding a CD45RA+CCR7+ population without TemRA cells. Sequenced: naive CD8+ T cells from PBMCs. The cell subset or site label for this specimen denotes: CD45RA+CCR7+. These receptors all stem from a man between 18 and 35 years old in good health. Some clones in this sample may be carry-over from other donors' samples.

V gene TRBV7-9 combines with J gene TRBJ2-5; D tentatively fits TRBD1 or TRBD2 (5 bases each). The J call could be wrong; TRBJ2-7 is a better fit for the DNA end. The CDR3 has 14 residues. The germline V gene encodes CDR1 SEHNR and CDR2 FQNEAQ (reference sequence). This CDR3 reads CASSTPGSGREQYF. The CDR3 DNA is TGTGCCAGCAGTACCCCGGGTTCGGGGCGCGAGCAGTACTTC.

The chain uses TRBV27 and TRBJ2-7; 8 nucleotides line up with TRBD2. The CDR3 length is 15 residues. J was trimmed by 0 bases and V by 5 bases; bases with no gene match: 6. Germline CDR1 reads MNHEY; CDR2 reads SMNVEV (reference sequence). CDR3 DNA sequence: TGTGCCAGCAGTCCAATAGCGGGACTCTCCTACGAGCAGTACTTC. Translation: CASSPIAGLSYEQYF.

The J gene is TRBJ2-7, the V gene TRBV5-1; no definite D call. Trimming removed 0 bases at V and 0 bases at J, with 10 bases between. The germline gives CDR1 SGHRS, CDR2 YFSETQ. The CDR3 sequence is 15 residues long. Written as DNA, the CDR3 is TGCGCCAGCAGCTTGGGGCCCCAGAGCTCCTACGAGCAGTACTTC. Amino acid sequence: CASSLGPQSSYEQYF. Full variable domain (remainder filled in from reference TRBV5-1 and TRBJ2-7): KAGVTQTPRYLIKTRGQQVTLSCSPISGHRSVSWYQQTPGQGLQFLFEYFSETQRNKGNFPGRFSGRQFSNSRSEMNVSTLELGDSALYLCASSLGPQSSYEQYFGPGTRLTVT.

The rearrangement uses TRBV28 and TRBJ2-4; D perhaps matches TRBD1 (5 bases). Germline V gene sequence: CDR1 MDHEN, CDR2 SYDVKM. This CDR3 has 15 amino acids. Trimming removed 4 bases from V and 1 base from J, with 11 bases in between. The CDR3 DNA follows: TGTGCCAGCAGTTCGCCAGGGTTGGCCAAAAACATTCAGTACTTC. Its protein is CASSSPGLAKNIQYF.

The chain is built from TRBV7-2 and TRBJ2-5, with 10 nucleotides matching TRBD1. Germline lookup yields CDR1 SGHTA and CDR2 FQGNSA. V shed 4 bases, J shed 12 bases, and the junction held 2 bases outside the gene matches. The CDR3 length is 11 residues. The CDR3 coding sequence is TGTGCCAGCAGCTCCGGACAGGGGGAGTACTTC. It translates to CASSSGQGEYF. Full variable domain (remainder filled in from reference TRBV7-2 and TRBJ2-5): GAGVSQSPSNKVTEKGKDVELRCDPISGHTALYWYRQSLGQGLEFLIYFQGNSAPDKSGLPSDRFSAERTGGSVSTLTIQRTQQEDSAVYLCASSSGQGEYFGPGTRLLVL.

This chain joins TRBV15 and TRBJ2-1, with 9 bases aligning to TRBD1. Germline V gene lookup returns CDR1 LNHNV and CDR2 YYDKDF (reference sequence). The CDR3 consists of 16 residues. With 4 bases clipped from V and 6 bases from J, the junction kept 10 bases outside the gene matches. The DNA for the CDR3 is TGTGCCACCAGCACGGGACAGGGATTCTTTGGCAATGAGCAGTTCTTC. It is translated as CATSTGQGFFGNEQFF. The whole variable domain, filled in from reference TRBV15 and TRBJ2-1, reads DAMVIQNPRYQVTQFGKPVTLSCSQTLNHNVMYWYQQKSSQAPKLLFHYYDKDFNNEADTPDNFQSRRPNTSFCFLDIRSPGLGDTAMYLCATSTGQGFFGNEQFFGPGTRLTVL.

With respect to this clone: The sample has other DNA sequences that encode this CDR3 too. The CDR3 DNA follows: TGTGCCAGCAGCCAAGACAGGGGCTCTGGAAACACCATATATTTT. Translation: CASSQDRGSGNTIYF. This chain links TRBV7-3 with TRBJ1-3; 8 positions agree with TRBD1. V lost 5 bases to trimming and J lost 0 bases; unmatched junction nucleotides: 3. The CDR3 length is 15 residues. Germline CDR1 reads SGHTA; CDR2 reads FQGTGA.

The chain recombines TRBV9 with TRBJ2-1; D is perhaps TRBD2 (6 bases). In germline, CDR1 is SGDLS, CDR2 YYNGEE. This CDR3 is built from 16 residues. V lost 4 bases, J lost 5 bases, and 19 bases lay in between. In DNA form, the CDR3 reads TGTGCCAGCAGCCAGGATAGCGGTCAACCCGACAATGAGCAGTTCTTC. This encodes CASSQDSGQPDNEQFF.

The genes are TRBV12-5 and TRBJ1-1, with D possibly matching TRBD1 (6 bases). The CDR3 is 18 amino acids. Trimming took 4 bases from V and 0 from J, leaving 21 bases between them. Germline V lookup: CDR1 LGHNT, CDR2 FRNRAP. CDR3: CASGSGLPQGQLNTEAFF. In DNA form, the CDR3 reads TGTGCTAGTGGTTCTGGTTTGCCTCAAGGACAGCTGAACACTGAAGCTTTCTTT. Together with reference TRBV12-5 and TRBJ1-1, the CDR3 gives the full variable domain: DARVTQTPRHKVTEMGQEVTMRCQPILGHNTVFWYRQTMMQGLELLAYFRNRAPLDDSGMPKDRFSAEMPDATLATLKIQPSEPRDSAVYFCASGSGLPQGQLNTEAFFGQGTRLTVV.

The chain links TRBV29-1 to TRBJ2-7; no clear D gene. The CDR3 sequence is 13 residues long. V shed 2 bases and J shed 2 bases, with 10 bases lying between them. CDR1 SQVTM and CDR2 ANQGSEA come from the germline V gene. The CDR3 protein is CSVELPNTYEQYF. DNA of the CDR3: TGCAGCGTTGAACTACCTAACACCTACGAGCAGTACTTC.

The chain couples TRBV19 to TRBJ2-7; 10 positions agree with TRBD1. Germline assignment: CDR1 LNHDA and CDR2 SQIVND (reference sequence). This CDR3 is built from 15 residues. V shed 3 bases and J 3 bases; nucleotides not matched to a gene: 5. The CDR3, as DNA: TGTGCCAGTAGTATCCGACAGGGGGCTATCTACGAGCAGTACTTC. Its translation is CASSIRQGAIYEQYF.

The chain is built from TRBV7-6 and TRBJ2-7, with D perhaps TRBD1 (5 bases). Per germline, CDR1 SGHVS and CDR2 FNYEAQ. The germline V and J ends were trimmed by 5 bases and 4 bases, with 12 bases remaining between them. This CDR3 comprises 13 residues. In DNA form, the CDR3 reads TGTGCCAGCAGCCCCCGGACACGATACGAGCAGTACTTC. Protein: CASSPRTRYEQYF.

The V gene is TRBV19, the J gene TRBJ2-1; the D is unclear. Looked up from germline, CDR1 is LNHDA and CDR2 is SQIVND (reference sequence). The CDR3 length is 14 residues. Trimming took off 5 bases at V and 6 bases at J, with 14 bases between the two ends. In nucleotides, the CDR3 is TGTGCCAGTAGTCCCTACCCCCCGGGCAATGAGCAGTTCTTC. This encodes CASSPYPPGNEQFF.

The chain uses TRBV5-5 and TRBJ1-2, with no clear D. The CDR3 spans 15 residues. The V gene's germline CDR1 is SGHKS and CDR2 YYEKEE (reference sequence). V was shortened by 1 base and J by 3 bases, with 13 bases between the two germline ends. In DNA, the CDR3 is TGTGCCAGCAGCTTGCTACACCTCTGGGACTATGGCTACACCTTC. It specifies CASSLLHLWDYGYTF.

The CDR3 nucleotides read TGCGCCAGCAGCCAGGAAATCCGGGACAACTACGAGCAGTACTTC. Protein product: CASSQEIRDNYEQYF. The chain is built from TRBV4-1 and TRBJ2-7, with D possibly TRBD1 on 6 matching bases. From germline, CDR1 is MGHRA and CDR2 YSYEKL. V was clipped by 3 bases and J by 3 bases, with 15 bases between them. CDR3 size: 15 residues.

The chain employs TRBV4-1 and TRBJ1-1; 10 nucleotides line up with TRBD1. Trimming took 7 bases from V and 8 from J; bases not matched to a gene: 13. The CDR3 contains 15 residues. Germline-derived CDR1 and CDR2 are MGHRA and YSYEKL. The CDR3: CASIWGTGARQEAFF. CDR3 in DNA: TGCGCCAGCATCTGGGGGACAGGGGCCCGGCAAGAAGCTTTCTTT.

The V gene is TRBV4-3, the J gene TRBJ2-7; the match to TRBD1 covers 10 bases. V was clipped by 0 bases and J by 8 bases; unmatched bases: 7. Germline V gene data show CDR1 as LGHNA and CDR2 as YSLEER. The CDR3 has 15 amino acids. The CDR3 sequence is CASSQDPGTGVKQYF. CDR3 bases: TGCGCCAGCAGCCAAGATCCCGGGACAGGGGTCAAGCAGTACTTC.

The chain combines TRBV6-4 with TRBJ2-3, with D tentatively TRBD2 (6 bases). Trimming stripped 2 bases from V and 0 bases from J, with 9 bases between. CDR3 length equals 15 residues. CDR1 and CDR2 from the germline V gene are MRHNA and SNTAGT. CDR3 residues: CASSDIAASTDTQYF. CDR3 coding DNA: TGTGCCAGCAGTGACATAGCGGCTAGCACAGATACGCAGTATTTT.

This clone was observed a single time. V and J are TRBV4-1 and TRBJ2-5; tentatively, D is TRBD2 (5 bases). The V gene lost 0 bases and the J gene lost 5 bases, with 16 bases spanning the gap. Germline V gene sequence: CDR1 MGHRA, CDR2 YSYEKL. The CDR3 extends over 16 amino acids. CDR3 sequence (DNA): TGCGCCAGCAGCCAAGATCAAATGCTAGCCGGTGAGACCCAGTACTTC. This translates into CASSQDQMLAGETQYF.

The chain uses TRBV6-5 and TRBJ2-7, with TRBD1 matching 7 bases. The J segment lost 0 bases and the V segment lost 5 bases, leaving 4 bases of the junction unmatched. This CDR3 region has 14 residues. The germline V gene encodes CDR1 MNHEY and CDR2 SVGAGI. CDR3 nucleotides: TGTGCCAGCAGTCATCGGACAGGCTCCTACGAGCAGTACTTC. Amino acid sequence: CASSHRTGSYEQYF.

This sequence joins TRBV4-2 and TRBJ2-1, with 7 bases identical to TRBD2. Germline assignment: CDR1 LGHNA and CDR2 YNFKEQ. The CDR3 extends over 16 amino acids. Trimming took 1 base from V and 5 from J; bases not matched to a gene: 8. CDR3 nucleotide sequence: TGTGCCAGCAGCCAAGTGTTGGCGGGGGAAGACAATGAGCAGTTCTTC. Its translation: CASSQVLAGEDNEQFF.

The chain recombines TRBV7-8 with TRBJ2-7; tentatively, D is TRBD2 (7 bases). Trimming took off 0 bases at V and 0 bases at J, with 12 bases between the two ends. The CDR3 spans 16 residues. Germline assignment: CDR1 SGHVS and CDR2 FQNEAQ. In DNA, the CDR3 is TGTGCCAGCAGCTTAGCCCGGGGGGCCCCCTCCTACGAGCAGTACTTC. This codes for CASSLARGAPSYEQYF. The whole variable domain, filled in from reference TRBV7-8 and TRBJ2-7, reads GAGVSQSPRYKVAKRGQDVALRCDPISGHVSLFWYQQALGQGPEFLTYFQNEAQLDKSGLPSDRFFAERPEGSVSTLKIQRTQQEDSAVYLCASSLARGAPSYEQYFGPGTRLTVT.

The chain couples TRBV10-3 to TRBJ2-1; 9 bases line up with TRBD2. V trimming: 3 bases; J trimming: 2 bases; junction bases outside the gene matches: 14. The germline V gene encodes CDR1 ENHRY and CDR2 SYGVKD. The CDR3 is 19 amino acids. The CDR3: CAISELAGPSGPPYNEQFF. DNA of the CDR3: TGTGCCATCAGTGAACTAGCGGGCCCCTCCGGCCCCCCCTACAATGAGCAGTTCTTC.

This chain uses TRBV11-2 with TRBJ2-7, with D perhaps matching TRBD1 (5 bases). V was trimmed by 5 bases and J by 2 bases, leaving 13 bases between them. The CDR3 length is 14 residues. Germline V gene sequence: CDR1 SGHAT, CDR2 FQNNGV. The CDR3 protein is CASSVGVDTYEQYF. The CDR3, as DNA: TGTGCCAGCAGCGTTGGGGTGGACACCTACGAGCAGTACTTC.

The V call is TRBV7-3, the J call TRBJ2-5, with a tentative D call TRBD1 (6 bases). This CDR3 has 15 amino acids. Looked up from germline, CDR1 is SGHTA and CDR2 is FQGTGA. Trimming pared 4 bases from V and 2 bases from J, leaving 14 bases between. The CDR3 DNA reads TGTGCCAGCAGCTCCGCAGGGGACGTTCAAGAGACCCAGTACTTC. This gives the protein CASSSAGDVQETQYF.

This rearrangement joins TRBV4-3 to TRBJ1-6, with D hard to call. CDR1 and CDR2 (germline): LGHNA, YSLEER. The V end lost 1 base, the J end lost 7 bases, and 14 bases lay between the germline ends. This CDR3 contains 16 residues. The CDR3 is CASSQAGSPGNSPLHF. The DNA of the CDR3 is TGCGCCAGCAGCCAAGCGGGATCCCCCGGGAATTCACCCCTCCACTTT.

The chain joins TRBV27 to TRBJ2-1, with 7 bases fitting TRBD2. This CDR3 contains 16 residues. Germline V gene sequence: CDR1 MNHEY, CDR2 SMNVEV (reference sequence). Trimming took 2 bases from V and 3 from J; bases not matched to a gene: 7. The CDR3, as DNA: TGTGCCAGCAGTTTACGCCTAGCGGAACACTACAATGAGCAGTTCTTC. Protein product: CASSLRLAEHYNEQFF.

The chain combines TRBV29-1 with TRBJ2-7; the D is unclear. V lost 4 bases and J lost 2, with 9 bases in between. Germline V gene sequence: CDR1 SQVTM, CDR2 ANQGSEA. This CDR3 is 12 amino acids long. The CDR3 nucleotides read TGCAGCGTTGTTCAGAACCCCTACGAGCAGTACTTC. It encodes CSVVQNPYEQYF.